The rows below give T cell receptor beta chains drawn from one sample of a study of graft-versus-host responses after intestinal transplantation. Libraries were prepared by immunoSEQ multiplex PCR; TCRdb keeps only in-frame clonotypes and omits some of them. Seen here are 25,000 to 30,000 clones, about four fifths observed once, and the top ten hold 0.7%. Which antigens these TCRs recognize remains unknown. Material: unstimulated CD4+ T cells sorted from spleen or lymph node cells, obtained before intestinal transplant. These receptors all come from a human donor who received an intestinal transplant. Both conserved end residues are part of each CDR3. The order of the fields is clone size, D gene, V gene, CDR3 length, J gene, CDR3 protein, CDR3 DNA. A D gene is named only where the DNA matches it firmly. Size values are once, few and many counts, or a class for expanded clones, and some rows have none.

-	TRBD1	TRBV12-5	13	TRBJ2-7	CASGFPGQGEQYF	TGTGCTAGTGGTTTTCCCGGACAGGGCGAGCAGTACTTC
-	-	TRBV4-3	14	TRBJ1-2	CASKGRGDGYGYTF	TGCGCCAGCAAAGGGCGGGGGGACGGCTATGGCTACACCTTC
-	TRBD1	TRBV18	15	TRBJ1-5	CASSQGQGSNQPQHF	TGTGCCAGCTCACAGGGACAGGGAAGCAATCAGCCCCAGCATTTT
-	-	TRBV5-1	15	TRBJ1-1	CASSLRPGQNTEAFF	TGCGCCAGCAGCCTTCGGCCGGGACAGAACACTGAAGCTTTCTTT
-	-	TRBV19	13	TRBJ1-1	CASSQILNTEAFF	TGTGCCAGTAGCCAGATTCTGAACACTGAAGCTTTCTTT
few	TRBD2	TRBV5-4	15	TRBJ2-7	CASRRGSQSSYEQYF	TGTGCCAGCAGGCGGGGGTCCCAATCCTCTTACGAGCAGTACTTC
-	-	TRBV7-9	14	TRBJ2-1	CASSRVRVDNEQFF	TGTGCCAGCAGCCGAGTGCGGGTCGACAATGAGCAGTTCTTC
-	-	TRBV19	13	TRBJ2-1	CASSMGGFDEQFF	TGTGCCAGTAGTATGGGTGGGTTCGATGAGCAGTTCTTC
-	-	TRBV5-1	15	TRBJ1-3	CASSYTFGSGNTIYF	TGCGCCAGCAGCTATACCTTCGGGTCCGGAAACACCATATATTTT
once	TRBD2	TRBV10-3	18	TRBJ2-3	CAISESLIAGGRTDTQYF	TGTGCCATCAGTGAATCCCTTATAGCGGGGGGGCGCACAGATACGCAGTATTTT
-	TRBD2	TRBV5-1	14	TRBJ2-3	CASSLAGGPDTQYF	TGCGCCAGCAGCTTAGCGGGGGGGCCGGATACGCAGTATTTT
once	-	TRBV19	14	TRBJ2-1	CASSDGLGPMEQFF	TGTGCCAGTAGCGACGGTTTGGGTCCCATGGAGCAGTTCTTC
-	TRBD2	TRBV18	16	TRBJ2-1	CASSPELAGGRNEQFF	TGTGCCAGCTCACCCGAACTAGCGGGAGGACGCAATGAGCAGTTCTTC
-	TRBD1	TRBV7-3	13	TRBJ2-3	CASSPDRGDTQYF	TGTGCCAGCAGCCCAGACAGGGGCGATACGCAGTATTTT
-	TRBD1	TRBV7-9	15	TRBJ1-1	CASSSGDRSNTEAFF	TGTGCCAGCAGCTCCGGGGACAGGTCAAACACTGAAGCTTTCTTT
-	TRBD2	TRBV4-1	18	TRBJ2-6	CASSHGGRGKGGANVLTF	TGCGCCAGCAGCCACGGAGGGAGGGGAAAGGGAGGGGCCAACGTCCTGACTTTC
-	TRBD1	TRBV19	14	TRBJ2-3	CASSMGQGTDTQYF	TGTGCCAGTAGTATGGGACAGGGCACAGATACGCAGTATTTT